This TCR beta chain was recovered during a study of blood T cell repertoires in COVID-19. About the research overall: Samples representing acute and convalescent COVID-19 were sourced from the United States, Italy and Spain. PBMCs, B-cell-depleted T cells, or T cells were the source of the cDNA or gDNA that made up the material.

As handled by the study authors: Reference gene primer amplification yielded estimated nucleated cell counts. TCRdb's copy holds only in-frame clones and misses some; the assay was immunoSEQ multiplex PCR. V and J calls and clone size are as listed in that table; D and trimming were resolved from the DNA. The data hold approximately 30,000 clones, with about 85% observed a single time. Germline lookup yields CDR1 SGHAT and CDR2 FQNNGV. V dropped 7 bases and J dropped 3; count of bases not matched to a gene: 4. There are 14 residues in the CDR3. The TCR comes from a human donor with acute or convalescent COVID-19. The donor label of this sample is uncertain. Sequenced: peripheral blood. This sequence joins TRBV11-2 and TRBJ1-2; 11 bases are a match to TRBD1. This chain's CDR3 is CASIRDRGDYGYTF. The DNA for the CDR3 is TGTGCCAGCATAAGGGACAGGGGGGACTATGGCTACACCTTC.